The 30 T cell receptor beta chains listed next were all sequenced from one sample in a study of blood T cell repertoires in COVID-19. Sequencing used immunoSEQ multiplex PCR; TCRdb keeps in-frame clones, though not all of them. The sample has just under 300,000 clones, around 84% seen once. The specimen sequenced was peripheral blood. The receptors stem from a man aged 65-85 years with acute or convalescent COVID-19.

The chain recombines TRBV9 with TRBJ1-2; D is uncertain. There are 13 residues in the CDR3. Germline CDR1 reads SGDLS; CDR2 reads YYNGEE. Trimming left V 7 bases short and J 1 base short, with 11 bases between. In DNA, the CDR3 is TGTGCCAGCTCCCAGGCCGATAACTATGGCTACACCTTC. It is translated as CASSQADNYGYTF.

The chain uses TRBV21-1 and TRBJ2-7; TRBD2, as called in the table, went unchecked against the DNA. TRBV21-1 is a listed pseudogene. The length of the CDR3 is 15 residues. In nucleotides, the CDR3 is TGTGCCAGCACCTGGAGGCGGGAGGGCTCTCCCGAGCAGTACTTC. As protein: CASTWRREGSPEQYF.

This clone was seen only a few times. DNA for the CDR3: TGTGCCAGCAGCTCACCCAACTCCGGCTCCTACGAGCAGTACTTC. Translating it yields CASSSPNSGSYEQYF. The chain employs TRBV7-9 and TRBJ2-7; no definite D call. V lost 4 bases to trimming and J lost 0 bases, with 13 bases between them. Germline-derived CDR1 and CDR2 are SEHNR and FQNEAQ (reference sequence). This CDR3 spans 15 amino acids. The full variable domain, completed using reference TRBV7-9 and TRBJ2-7, is DTGVSQNPRHKITKRGQNVTFRCDPISEHNRLYWYRQTLGQGPEFLTYFQNEAQLEKSRLLSDRFSAERPKGSFSTLEIQRTEQGDSAMYLCASSSPNSGSYEQYFGPGTRLTVT.

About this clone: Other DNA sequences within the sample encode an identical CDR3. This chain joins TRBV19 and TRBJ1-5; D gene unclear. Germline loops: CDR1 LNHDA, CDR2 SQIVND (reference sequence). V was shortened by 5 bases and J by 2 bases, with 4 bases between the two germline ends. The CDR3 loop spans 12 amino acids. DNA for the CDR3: TGTGCCAGTAGTGCAGGCAATCAGCCCCAGCATTTT. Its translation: CASSAGNQPQHF. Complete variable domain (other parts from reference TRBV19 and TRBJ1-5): DGGITQSPKYLFRKEGQNVTLSCEQNLNHDAMYWYRQDPGQGLRLIYYSQIVNDFQKGDIAEGYSVSREKKESFPLTVTSAQKNPTAFYLCASSAGNQPQHFGDGTRLSIL.

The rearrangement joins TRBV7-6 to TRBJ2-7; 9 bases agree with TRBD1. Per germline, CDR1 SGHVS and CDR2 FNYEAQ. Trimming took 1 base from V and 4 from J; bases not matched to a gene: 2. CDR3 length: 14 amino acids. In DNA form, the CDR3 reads TGTGCCAGCAGCTTAGGACAGGGGGGGTACGAGCAGTACTTC. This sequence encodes CASSLGQGGYEQYF.

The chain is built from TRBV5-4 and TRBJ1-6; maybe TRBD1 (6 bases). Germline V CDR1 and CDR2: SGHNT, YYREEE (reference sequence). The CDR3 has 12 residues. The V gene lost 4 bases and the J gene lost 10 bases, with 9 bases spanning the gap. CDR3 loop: CASSQGHSPLHF. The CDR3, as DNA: TGTGCCAGCAGCCAGGGACACTCACCCCTCCACTTT.

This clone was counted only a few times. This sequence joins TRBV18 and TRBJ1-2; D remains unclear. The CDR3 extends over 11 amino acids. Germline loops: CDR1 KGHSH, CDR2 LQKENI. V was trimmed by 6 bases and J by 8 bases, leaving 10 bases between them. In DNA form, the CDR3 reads TGTGCCAGCTCCTTTGGGCAAGGCTACACCTTC. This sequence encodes CASSFGQGYTF.

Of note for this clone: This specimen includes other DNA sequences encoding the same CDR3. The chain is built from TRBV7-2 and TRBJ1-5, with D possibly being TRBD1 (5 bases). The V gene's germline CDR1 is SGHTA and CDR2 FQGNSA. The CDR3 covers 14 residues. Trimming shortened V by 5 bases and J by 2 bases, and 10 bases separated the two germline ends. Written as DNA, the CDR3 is TGTGCCAGCAGCCCGGGGGGAGGCAATCAGCCCCAGCATTTT. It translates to CASSPGGGNQPQHF.

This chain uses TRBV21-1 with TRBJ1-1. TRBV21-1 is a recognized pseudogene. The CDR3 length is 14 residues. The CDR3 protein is CASTSPRVLPEAFF. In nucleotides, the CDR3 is TGTGCCAGCACCTCACCCCGGGTCCTACCTGAAGCTTTCTTT.

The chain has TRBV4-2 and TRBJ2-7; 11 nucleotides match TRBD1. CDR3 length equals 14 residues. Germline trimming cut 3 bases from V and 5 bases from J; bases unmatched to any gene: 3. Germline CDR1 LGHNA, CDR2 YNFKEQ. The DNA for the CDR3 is TGTGCCAGCAGCCAGGGACAGGGGGGAAACGAGCAGTACTTC. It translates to CASSQGQGGNEQYF.

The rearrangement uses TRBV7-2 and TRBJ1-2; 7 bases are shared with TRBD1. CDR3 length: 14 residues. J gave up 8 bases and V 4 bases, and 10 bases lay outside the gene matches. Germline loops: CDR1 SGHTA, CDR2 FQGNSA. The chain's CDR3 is CASSSPGGPGGYTF. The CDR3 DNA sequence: TGTGCCAGCAGCTCTCCAGGGGGGCCGGGAGGCTACACCTTC.

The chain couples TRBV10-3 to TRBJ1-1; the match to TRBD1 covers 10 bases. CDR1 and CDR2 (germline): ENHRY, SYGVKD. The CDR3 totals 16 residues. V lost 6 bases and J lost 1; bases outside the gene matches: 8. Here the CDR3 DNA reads TGTGCCATCAGCGAGGGGCGACAGGGGGCGAACACTGAAGCTTTCTTT. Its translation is CAISEGRQGANTEAFF.

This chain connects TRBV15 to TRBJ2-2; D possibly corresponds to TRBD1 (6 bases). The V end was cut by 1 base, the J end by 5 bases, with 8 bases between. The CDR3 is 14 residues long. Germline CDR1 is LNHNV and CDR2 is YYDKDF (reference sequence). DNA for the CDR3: TGTGCCACCAGCAGAGCACAGGGAACCGGGGAGCTGTTTTTT. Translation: CATSRAQGTGELFF.

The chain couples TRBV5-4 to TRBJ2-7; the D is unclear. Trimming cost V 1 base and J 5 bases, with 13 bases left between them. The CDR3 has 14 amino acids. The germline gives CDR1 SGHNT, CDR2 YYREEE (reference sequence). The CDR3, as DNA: TGTGCCAGCAGCTTGAAAAGCGAGTCACACGAGCAGTACTTC. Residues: CASSLKSESHEQYF.

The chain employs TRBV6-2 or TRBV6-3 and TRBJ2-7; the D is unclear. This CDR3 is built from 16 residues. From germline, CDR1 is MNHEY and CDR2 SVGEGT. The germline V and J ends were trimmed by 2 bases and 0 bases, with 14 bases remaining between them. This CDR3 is CASSYKGGHHSYEQYF. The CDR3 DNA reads TGTGCCAGCAGTTACAAAGGCGGCCACCACTCCTACGAGCAGTACTTC.

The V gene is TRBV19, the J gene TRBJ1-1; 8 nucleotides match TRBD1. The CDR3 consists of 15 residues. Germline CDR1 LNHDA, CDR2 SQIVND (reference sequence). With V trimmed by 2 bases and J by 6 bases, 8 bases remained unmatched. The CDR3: CASSILPGGMAEAFF. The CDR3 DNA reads TGTGCCAGTAGTATACTTCCAGGGGGCATGGCTGAAGCTTTCTTT.

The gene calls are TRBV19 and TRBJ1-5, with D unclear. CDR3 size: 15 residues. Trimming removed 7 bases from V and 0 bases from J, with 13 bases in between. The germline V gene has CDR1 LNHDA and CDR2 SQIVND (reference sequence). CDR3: CASTTQVHSNQPQHF. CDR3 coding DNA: TGTGCCAGTACTACCCAGGTTCATAGCAATCAGCCCCAGCATTTT.

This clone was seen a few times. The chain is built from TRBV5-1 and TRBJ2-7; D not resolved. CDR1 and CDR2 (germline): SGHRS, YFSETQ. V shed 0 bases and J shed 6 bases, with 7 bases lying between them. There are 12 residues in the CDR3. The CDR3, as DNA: TGCGCCAGCAGCTTGGTGGGCCTCGAGCAGTACTTC. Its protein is CASSLVGLEQYF.

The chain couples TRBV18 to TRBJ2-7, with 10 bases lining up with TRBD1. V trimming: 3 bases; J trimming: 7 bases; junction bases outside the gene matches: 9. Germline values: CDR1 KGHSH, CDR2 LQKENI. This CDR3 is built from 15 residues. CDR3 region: CASSPRDRGRREQYF. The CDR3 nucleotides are TGTGCCAGCTCACCCCGGGACAGGGGTCGAAGGGAGCAGTACTTC.

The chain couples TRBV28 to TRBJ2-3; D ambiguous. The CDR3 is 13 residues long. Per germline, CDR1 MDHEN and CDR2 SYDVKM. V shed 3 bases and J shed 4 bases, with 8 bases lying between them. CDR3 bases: TGTGCCAGCAGTTTCCCCGCGCCAGATACGCAGTATTTT. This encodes CASSFPAPDTQYF.

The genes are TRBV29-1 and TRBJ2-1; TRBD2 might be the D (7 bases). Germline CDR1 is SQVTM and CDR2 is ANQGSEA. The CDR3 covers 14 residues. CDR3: CSGGAASSYNEQFF. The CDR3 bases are TGCAGTGGGGGGGCAGCGAGCTCCTACAATGAGCAGTTCTTC.

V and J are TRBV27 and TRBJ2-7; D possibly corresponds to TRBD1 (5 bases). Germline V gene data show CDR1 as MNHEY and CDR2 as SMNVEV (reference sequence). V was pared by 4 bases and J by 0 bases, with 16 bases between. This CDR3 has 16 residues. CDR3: CASSSATVPFSYEQYF. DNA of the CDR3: TGTGCCAGCAGTTCCGCGACAGTTCCCTTCTCCTACGAGCAGTACTTC.

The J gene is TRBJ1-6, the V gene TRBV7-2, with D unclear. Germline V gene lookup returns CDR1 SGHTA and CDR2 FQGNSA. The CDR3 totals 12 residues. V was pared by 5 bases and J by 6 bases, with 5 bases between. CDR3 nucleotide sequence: TGTGCCAGCAGCCTAATTAATTCACCCCTCCACTTT. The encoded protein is CASSLINSPLHF.

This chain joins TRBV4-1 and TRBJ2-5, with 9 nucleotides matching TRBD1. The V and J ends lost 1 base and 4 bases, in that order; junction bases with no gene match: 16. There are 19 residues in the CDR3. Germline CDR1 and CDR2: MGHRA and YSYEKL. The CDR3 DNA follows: TGCGCCAGCAGCCAAGTAAGATCTGGACAGGGGAAGAGGGTAGAGACCCAGTACTTC. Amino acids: CASSQVRSGQGKRVETQYF.

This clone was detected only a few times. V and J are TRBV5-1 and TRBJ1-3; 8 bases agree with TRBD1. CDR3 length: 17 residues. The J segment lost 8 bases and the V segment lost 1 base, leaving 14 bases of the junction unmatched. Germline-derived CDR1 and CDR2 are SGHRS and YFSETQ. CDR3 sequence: CASSLSPRQGRSDTIYF. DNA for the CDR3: TGCGCCAGCAGCTTGTCTCCGCGACAGGGGCGATCTGACACCATATATTTT.

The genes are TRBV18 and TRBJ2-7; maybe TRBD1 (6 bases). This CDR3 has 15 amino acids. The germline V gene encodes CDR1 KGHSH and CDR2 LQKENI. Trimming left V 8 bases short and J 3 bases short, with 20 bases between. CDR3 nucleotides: TGTGCCAGCACCTTTGACAGGCCGCCCAGCTACGAGCAGTACTTC. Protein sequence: CASTFDRPPSYEQYF.

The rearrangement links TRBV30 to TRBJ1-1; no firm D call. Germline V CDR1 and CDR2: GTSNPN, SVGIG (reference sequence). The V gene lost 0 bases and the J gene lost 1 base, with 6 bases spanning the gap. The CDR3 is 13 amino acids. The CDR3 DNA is TGTGCCTGGAGTGTACAGACGAACACTGAAGCTTTCTTT. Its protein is CAWSVQTNTEAFF.

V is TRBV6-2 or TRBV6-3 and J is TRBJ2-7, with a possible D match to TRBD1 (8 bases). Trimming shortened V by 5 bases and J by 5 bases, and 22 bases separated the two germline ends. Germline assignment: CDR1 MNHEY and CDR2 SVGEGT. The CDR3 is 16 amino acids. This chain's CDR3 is CASSPRPTGEGHEQYF. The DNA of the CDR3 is TGTGCCAGCAGTCCGCGTCCGACAGGGGAGGGACACGAGCAGTACTTC.

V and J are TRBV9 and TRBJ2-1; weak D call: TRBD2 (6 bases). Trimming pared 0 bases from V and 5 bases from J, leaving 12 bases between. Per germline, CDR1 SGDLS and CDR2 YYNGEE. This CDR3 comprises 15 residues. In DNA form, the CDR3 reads TGTGCCAGCAGCGTAGGCGGGGCAGGACACAATGAGCAGTTCTTC. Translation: CASSVGGAGHNEQFF.

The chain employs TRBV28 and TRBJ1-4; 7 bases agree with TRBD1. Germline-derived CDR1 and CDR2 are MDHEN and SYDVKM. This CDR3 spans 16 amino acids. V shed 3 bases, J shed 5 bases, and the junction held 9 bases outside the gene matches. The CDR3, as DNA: TGTGCCAGCAGTTTCCGGCCGGGACAGATGAATGAAAAACTGTTTTTT. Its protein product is CASSFRPGQMNEKLFF.